This T cell receptor (beta chain) was profiled in a study of cytomegalovirus exposure and HLA in healthy donors. Researchers ran the PCR with 60 Vbeta and 13 Jbeta primers. TCRdb's table, derived via immunoSEQ multiplex PCR, lists solely in-frame clones and lacks some. The sample lists around 170,000 clones, less than 80% occurring once. Worth noting for this clone: The antigen remains unidentified.

Findings of the study overall: It is likely that the observed cluster of highly shared sequence variants was a sequencing artifact. Researchers reported in a later analysis that common viral pathogens appeared linked to several top clusters.

Sequences were obtained from PBMCs. This TCR was recovered from a middle-aged woman in good health and CMV-seronegative.

The CDR3 spells CASSSGHWTEAFF. The CDR3 DNA is TGTGCCAGCAGCTCCGGACATTGGACTGAAGCTTTCTTT. The chain joins TRBV11-2 to TRBJ1-1, with D perhaps TRBD1 (5 bases). Trimming removed 4 bases at V and 5 bases at J, with 11 bases between. Germline V lookup: CDR1 SGHAT, CDR2 FQNNGV. The CDR3 has 13 residues.